One sample yielded the 21 T cell receptor beta chains listed below, sequenced in a study of cytomegalovirus exposure and HLA in healthy donors. This PCR relied on a set of 60 Vbeta primers and 13 Jbeta primers. Clones were sequenced by immunoSEQ multiplex PCR, and TCRdb holds only the in-frame ones, with some missing. This table holds a few hundred thousand clones, about four fifths found once. Input material: PBMCs. All receptors come from a woman aged 45-65 years in good health and CMV-seropositive.

The gene calls are TRBV5-1 and TRBJ1-6; D may be TRBD1 (5 bases). Germline V lookup: CDR1 SGHRS, CDR2 YFSETQ. The CDR3 is 14 residues long. V lost 1 base and J 6 bases, leaving 8 bases between the germline ends. The CDR3 nucleotides read TGCGCCAGCAGCTTGTCGACAGTTAATTCACCCCTCCACTTT. It encodes CASSLSTVNSPLHF.

In the case of this clone: The CDR3 does not end in the conserved phenylalanine or tryptophan, so this is likely a read error. V and J are TRBV9 and TRBJ1-2; TRBD1 agrees at 7 bases. Trimming at V came to 0 bases and at J to 5 bases, leaving 4 bases not matched to a gene. Germline CDR1 and CDR2: SGDLS and YYNGEE. This CDR3 has 14 amino acids. Here the CDR3 reads CASSVAPGGYGYTL. The CDR3 bases are TGTGCCAGCAGCGTAGCCCCAGGGGGGTATGGCTACACCCTC.

The rearrangement links TRBV30 to TRBJ2-1; TRBD2 matches 12 bases. This CDR3 has 14 amino acids. V was clipped by 4 bases and J by 7 bases; unmatched bases: 5. Germline CDR1 is GTSNPN and CDR2 is SVGIG (reference sequence). CDR3 amino acids: CAWTSGGASNEQFF. The CDR3 DNA reads as TGTGCCTGGACTAGCGGGGGGGCCTCGAATGAGCAGTTCTTC.

This clone was detected only a few times. Other DNA sequences in the same sample also yield this CDR3. The rearrangement links TRBV5-1 to TRBJ1-2; the match to TRBD1 covers 10 bases. The V gene's germline CDR1 is SGHRS and CDR2 YFSETQ. With V trimmed by 4 bases and J by 2 bases, 5 bases remained unmatched. The CDR3 runs to 15 residues. Here the CDR3 reads CASSLGDRGNYGYTF. CDR3 bases: TGCGCCAGCAGCCTGGGGGACAGGGGCAACTATGGCTACACCTTC.

V usage is TRBV6-5 and J usage is TRBJ2-5, with 7 nucleotides matching TRBD1. The last part of the DNA fits TRBJ2-7 better; the J call may be wrong. Germline values: CDR1 MNHEY, CDR2 SVGAGI. The CDR3 runs to 15 residues. The CDR3 nucleotides are TGTGCCAGCAGCGCTGACAGGGCAAGCTCCTACGAGCAGTACTTC. The encoded protein is CASSADRASSYEQYF.

The V gene is TRBV4-3, the J gene TRBJ1-3, with 9 bases that match TRBD1. The V gene's germline CDR1 is LGHNA and CDR2 YSLEER. This CDR3 spans 15 amino acids. J lost 5 bases, V lost 0 bases, and 2 bases had no gene match. CDR3 nucleotides: TGCGCCAGCAGCCAAGATGGGACAGGGAGAAACACCATATATTTT. This translates into CASSQDGTGRNTIYF.

This clone occurred a few times. V gene TRBV5-1 combines with J gene TRBJ1-1; 8 nucleotides match TRBD1. Trimming took 1 base from V and 7 from J; bases not matched to a gene: 9. CDR3 length: 15 residues. Germline CDR1 reads SGHRS; CDR2 reads YFSETQ. The CDR3 sequence is CASSLSGQVGIEAFF. The CDR3 DNA reads TGCGCCAGCAGCTTGTCGGGACAGGTGGGGATTGAAGCTTTCTTT.

As for this clone: One end of the junction fails to match germline, which may point to a read error. This chain joins TRBV7-2 and TRBJ1-3, with D uncertain. The length of the CDR3 is 13 residues. Germline V gives CDR1 SGHTA, CDR2 FQGNSA. The CDR3 coding sequence is TGTGCCAGCAGCCTAGCTCCGGGGAACACCATATATTTT. Translation: CASSLAPGNTIYF.

The V and J genes are TRBV27 and TRBJ1-4; tentatively, D is TRBD1 (5 bases). Trimming took 5 bases from V and 14 from J, leaving 30 bases between them. This CDR3 comprises 17 residues. Per the germline V gene, CDR1 is MNHEY and CDR2 is SMNVEV (reference sequence). In DNA, the CDR3 is TGTGCCAGCAGTCTCCTCTCCGGGGGTCTTCTAATGAAAAGGCTGTTTTTT. Protein: CASSLLSGGLLMKRLFF.

This clone has a handful of counts. The rearrangement joins TRBV6-5 to TRBJ1-5; D ambiguous. The CDR3 is 13 residues long. In germline, CDR1 is MNHEY, CDR2 SVGAGI. Trimming left V 5 bases short and J 6 bases short, with 11 bases between. CDR3 bases: TGTGCCAGCAGTAGCGGGCGATTTCAGCCCCAGCATTTT. It specifies CASSSGRFQPQHF.

This chain joins TRBV6-1 and TRBJ2-6; 7 bases are shared with TRBD2. The CDR3 sequence is 17 residues long. Per the germline V gene, CDR1 is MNHNS and CDR2 is SASEGT. Trimming removed 1 base from V and 1 base from J; junction bases left unmatched: 4. In nucleotides, the CDR3 is TGTGCCAGCAGTGAAGTCGGGGGGAGGTCTGGGGCCAACGTCCTGACTTTC. Its translation is CASSEVGGRSGANVLTF.

This chain uses TRBV19 with TRBJ1-5, with TRBD1 matching 12 bases. The V gene's germline CDR1 is LNHDA and CDR2 SQIVND (reference sequence). The V segment lost 7 bases and the J segment 6 bases; nucleotides outside the gene matches: 16. This CDR3 spans 18 amino acids. This chain's CDR3 is CASNRGTGGALFGQPQHF. CDR3 nucleotides: TGTGCCAGTAACCGCGGGACAGGGGGCGCCTTATTTGGTCAGCCCCAGCATTTT.

The CDR3 loop reads CASKSSRARETQYF. The CDR3 DNA sequence: TGTGCCAGTAAATCTTCCAGGGCTAGGGAGACCCAGTACTTC. The chain carries TRBV19 and TRBJ2-5, with D perhaps TRBD1 (5 bases). Germline assignment: CDR1 LNHDA and CDR2 SQIVND (reference sequence). Trimming removed 7 bases at V and 5 bases at J, with 17 bases between. The CDR3 has 14 amino acids. Drawing the rest from reference TRBV19 and TRBJ2-5, the complete variable domain is DGGITQSPKYLFRKEGQNVTLSCEQNLNHDAMYWYRQDPGQGLRLIYYSQIVNDFQKGDIAEGYSVSREKKESFPLTVTSAQKNPTAFYLCASKSSRARETQYFGPGTRLLVL.

The V call is TRBV6-5, the J call TRBJ2-3; possibly TRBD2 for D (7 bases). V was clipped by 4 bases and J by 4 bases, with 15 bases between them. Germline-derived CDR1 and CDR2 are MNHEY and SVGAGI. The CDR3 covers 15 residues. The CDR3 loop is CASSSRQGRADTQYF. The CDR3 DNA reads as TGTGCCAGCAGTTCCCGTCAGGGGAGGGCAGATACGCAGTATTTT.

The V and J genes are TRBV14 and TRBJ1-2; D is uncertain. The length of the CDR3 is 13 residues. V was clipped by 2 bases and J by 8 bases, with 12 bases between them. CDR1 SGHDN and CDR2 FVKESK come from the germline V gene. CDR3 nucleotide sequence: TGTGCCAGCAGCCAAAAGGATATGAGGGGCTACACCTTC. This translates into CASSQKDMRGYTF.

The V gene is TRBV7-2, the J gene TRBJ1-5, with D uncertain. The CDR3 loop spans 14 amino acids. Between the trimmed V and J ends, which lost 5 bases and 2 bases, there was a span of 10 bases. Germline V lookup: CDR1 SGHTA, CDR2 FQGNSA. As DNA, the CDR3 is TGTGCCAGCAGCGAACGCGGGGGCAATCAGCCCCAGCATTTT. This sequence encodes CASSERGGNQPQHF.

The rearrangement joins TRBV5-1 to TRBJ2-3, with 13 bases that match TRBD2. This CDR3 comprises 17 residues. CDR1 and CDR2 from the germline V gene are SGHRS and YFSETQ. The V segment lost 4 bases and the J segment 2 bases; nucleotides outside the gene matches: 7. This CDR3 reads CASSRGLAGRLTDTQYF. The CDR3 DNA follows: TGCGCCAGCAGCAGGGGACTAGCGGGGCGACTCACAGATACGCAGTATTTT.

V gene TRBV6-5 combines with J gene TRBJ1-2, with TRBD1 matching 8 bases. Germline V CDR1 and CDR2: MNHEY, SVGAGI. There are 14 residues in the CDR3. V lost 4 bases, J lost 3 bases, and 4 bases stayed unmatched. The DNA for the CDR3 is TGTGCCAGCAGTTCAGGGGGCGCGCACTATGGCTACACCTTC. Translation gives CASSSGGAHYGYTF.

The chain has TRBV9 and TRBJ1-4; tentatively, D is TRBD1 (5 bases). Germline assignment: CDR1 SGDLS and CDR2 YYNGEE. V was clipped by 3 bases and J by 3 bases, with 12 bases between them. This CDR3 is built from 15 residues. The CDR3 is CASSALGGANEKLFF. In DNA form, the CDR3 reads TGTGCCAGCAGCGCCCTGGGGGGTGCTAATGAAAAACTGTTTTTT.

The chain employs TRBV19 and TRBJ2-5; a weak D match, TRBD1 (6 bases). The CDR3 is 14 amino acids. Trimming took 7 bases from V and 5 from J, leaving 17 bases between them. The germline V gene encodes CDR1 LNHDA and CDR2 SQIVND (reference sequence). DNA of the CDR3: TGTGCCAGTAATTCATTCGGACAGAACGAGACCCAGTACTTC. Encoded protein: CASNSFGQNETQYF.

Comments on this clone: The sample contains more than one DNA sequence encoding this CDR3. J is TRBJ1-2 and V is TRBV25-1, with D maybe TRBD1 (5 bases). Germline CDR1 reads MGHDK; CDR2 reads SYGVNS. This CDR3 has 15 amino acids. V lost 7 bases to trimming and J lost 7 bases, with 22 bases between them. The CDR3 DNA is TGTGCCAGCACTGTATTGACAGTTGAAGTTTCTGGCTACACCTTC. Translated: CASTVLTVEVSGYTF.